This T cell receptor (beta chain) came from a study of regulatory T cells in long-lasting Graves disease. Time point described: newly diagnosed GD, antithyroid drugs for less than 3 months. PBMC-extracted RNA yielded the TCR library. Relying on iRepertoire HTBI primers and Arm-PCR of CDR3 regions, the team built TCR beta libraries. TCRdb reprocessed the multiplex PCR reads with MiXCR, giving one entry per CDR3 protein. The sample has roughly 410,000 distinct CDR3 sequences, approximately 15% seen once. These sequences were also reported in another study, on T cells in Graves' hyperthyroidism and ophthalmopathy.

The TCR sequence derives from a woman aged 40 to 50 with Graves disease. This sample comprised peripheral blood mononuclear cells (PBMCs), obtained at new diagnosis, from a patient treated with antithyroid drugs.

The CDR3 nucleotides are TGTGCCAGCTCACGGACGGGCGGGAGCATCTACAATGAGCAGTTCTTC. This sequence encodes CASSRTGGSIYNEQFF. This chain uses TRBV18 with TRBJ2-1; TRBD2 aligns across 7 bases. The J segment lost 3 bases and the V segment lost 4 bases, leaving 9 bases of the junction unmatched. The CDR3 covers 16 residues. Germline assignment: CDR1 KGHSH and CDR2 LQKENI.